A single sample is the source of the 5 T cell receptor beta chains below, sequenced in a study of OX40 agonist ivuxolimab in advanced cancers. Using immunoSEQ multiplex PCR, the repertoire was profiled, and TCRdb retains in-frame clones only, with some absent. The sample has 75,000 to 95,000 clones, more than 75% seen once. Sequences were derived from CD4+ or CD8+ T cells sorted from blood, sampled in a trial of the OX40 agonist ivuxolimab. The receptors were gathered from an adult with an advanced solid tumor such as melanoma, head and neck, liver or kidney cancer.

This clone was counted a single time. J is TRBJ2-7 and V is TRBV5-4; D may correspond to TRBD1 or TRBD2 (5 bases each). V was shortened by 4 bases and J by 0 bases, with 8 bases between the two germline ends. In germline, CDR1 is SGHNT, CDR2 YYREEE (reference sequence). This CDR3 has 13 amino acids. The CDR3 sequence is CASSRDGSYEQYV. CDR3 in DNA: TGTGCCAGCAGCAGGGACGGCTCCTACGAGCAGTACGTC.

The CDR3 DNA reads TGTGCCAGCAGCGCCGTAGCGGGGGGATACCAAGAGACCCAGTACTTC. Translated: CASSAVAGGYQETQYF. The chain is built from TRBV9 and TRBJ2-5, with 10 bases identical to TRBD2. The germline CDR1 and CDR2 sequences are SGDLS and YYNGEE. The CDR3 sequence is 16 residues long. J gave up 0 bases and V 3 bases, and 5 bases lay outside the gene matches.

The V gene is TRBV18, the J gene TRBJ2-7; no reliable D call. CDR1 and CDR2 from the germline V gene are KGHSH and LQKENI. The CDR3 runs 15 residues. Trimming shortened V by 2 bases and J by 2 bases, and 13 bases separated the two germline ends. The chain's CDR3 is CASSPGLANPYEQYV. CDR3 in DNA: TGTGCCAGCTCACCAGGGTTAGCCAACCCCTACGAGCAGTACGTC.

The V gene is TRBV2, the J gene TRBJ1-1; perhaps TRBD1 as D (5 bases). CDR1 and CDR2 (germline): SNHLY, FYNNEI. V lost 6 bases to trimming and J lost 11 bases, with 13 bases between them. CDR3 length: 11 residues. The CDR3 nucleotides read TGTGCCAGCAGCTACGTAGGGGTGGCTTTCTTT. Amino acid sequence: CASSYVGVAFF.

CDR3 bases: TGCGCCAGCTCGACAGGGGGCGGGAGTTTTGGCTACACCTTC. Protein: CASSTGGGSFGYTF. This sequence joins TRBV23-1 and TRBJ1-2; 10 bases are a match to TRBD1. TRBV23-1 qualifies as an ORF whose function is uncertain. The V gene end was trimmed by 8 bases and the J gene end by 7 bases; junction bases not matched to a gene: 10. The CDR3 sequence is 14 residues long.